This TCR beta chain appears in the sequencing data of a study of T-cell reconstitution after alpha-beta-depleted transplantation in children. Study results and limitations: Reported findings indicate that, about two months after transplant, alpha-beta T cells came from several hundred expanded clones, which were derived from non-depleted graft cells. A year had passed since transplant, and T-cell counts and diversity by then came mostly from newly produced T cells. The origin of high day-60 TCRbeta diversity in some patients lay in surviving recipient T cells and thymic progenitors.

Using unique molecular identifiers, the investigators prepared the TCRbeta library. TCRdb fed the PCR reads into MiXCR, producing one record per CDR3 protein. The table shows hundreds of thousands of distinct CDR3 sequences, with 20% to 30% occurring only once. The CDR3 has 17 residues. Germline CDR1 is LGHNA and CDR2 is YNFKEQ. The J segment lost 5 bases and the V segment lost 4 bases, leaving 12 bases of the junction unmatched. About this clonotype itself: Its antigen is currently unknown.

The chain links TRBV4-2 to TRBJ2-5; 11 bases align to TRBD2. This TCR derives from a female patient between 2 and 15 years old who had a stem cell transplant for congenital amegakaryocytic thrombocytopenia, so the T cells may come from the graft donor. The source was PBMCs, mostly from graft donor cells, collected 360 days after TCRalphabeta/CD19-depleted stem cell transplant. The CDR3, as DNA: TGTGCCAGCAGCCCGTCTCCCATAGCGGGAGGGTGGGAGACCCAGTACTTC. This sequence encodes CASSPSPIAGGWETQYF.